The text below deals with one T cell receptor beta chain. As yet, its antigen is unknown. Unmatched junction bases numbered 9, after V lost 4 bases and J lost 3 bases. This CDR3 spans 15 amino acids. In germline, CDR1 is SGHDT, CDR2 YYEEEE. This entry belongs to a study of cytomegalovirus exposure and HLA in healthy donors. Points from the study as a whole: There were a few CMV-associated chains whose specificity for CMV antigens was confirmed in vitro. Later analysis identified several of the most significant clusters that appeared linked to common viral pathogens. The investigators catalogued 150 or so TCR beta chains as cytomegalovirus-associated.

The PCR contained 60 Vbeta and 13 Jbeta primers. Assay used: immunoSEQ multiplex PCR; TCRdb lists only in-frame clones, some missing. This table has roughly 200,000 clones, roughly four fifths appearing once. The V call is TRBV5-6, the J call TRBJ2-7; 8 bases are a match to TRBD1. This TCR derives from a man aged 30-40 years in good health and CMV-seronegative. Material for sequencing was PBMCs. The CDR3 sequence: CASSRDGQGDYEQYF. CDR3 nucleotides: TGTGCCAGCAGCCGCGACGGACAGGGTGACTACGAGCAGTACTTC.